The clone carrying this T cell receptor (beta chain) appeared once. Its antigen is not known. The V end lost 1 base, the J end lost 4 bases, and 10 bases lay between the germline ends. The CDR3 covers 15 residues. Germline V gene sequence: CDR1 LGHNA, CDR2 YSLEER. This entry belongs to a study of T cell responses to AZD1222 COVID-19 vaccine. Regarding the study as a whole: After two AZD1222 doses, spike-specific TCR breadth and depth rose versus day 0.

Sequenced by immunoSEQ multiplex PCR; TCRdb stores in-frame clones only, minus some. The sample lists fewer than 95,000 clones, 80% to 90% occurring once. This sample comprised peripheral blood, obtained on day 0 of AZD1222 vaccination. This chain uses TRBV4-3 with TRBJ1-4; D might be TRBD1 (5 bases). This receptor was taken from an adult in good health. CDR3 loop: CASSQVDSRNEKLFF. The CDR3 DNA is TGCGCCAGCAGCCAAGTTGACAGTCGTAATGAAAAACTGTTTTTT.